This entry is about one T cell receptor beta chain. What it binds is not known. This entry comes from a study of read filtering for tumor transcriptome and immune sequencing. Study background: Whole-transcriptome libraries were prepared after DNase treatment.

Molecular barcoded adaptors covering alpha/delta and beta/gamma chains were used on 400 to 450 ng RNA. TCRdb re-called the reads through MiXCR, storing one row per CDR3 protein. The data contain about 60,000 distinct CDR3 sequences, over 11% of them singletons. Whole-study findings and limits: Without single-read clonotypes, shared clonotype proportions correlated more between IR-seq and RNA-seq.

Germline V gene data show CDR1 as LNHDA and CDR2 as SQIVND (reference sequence). V gave up 4 bases and J gave up 0 bases, with 7 bases separating them. The length of the CDR3 is 14 residues. Sequences were obtained from a population of CD138-negative cells sorted from bone marrow. The chain recombines TRBV19 with TRBJ2-1, with D unclear. This TCR was sampled from a donor at least 40 years old with multiple myeloma. As DNA, the CDR3 is TGTGCCAGTAGTACAGATAGCTCCTACAATGAGCAGTTCTTC. It is translated as CASSTDSSYNEQFF.